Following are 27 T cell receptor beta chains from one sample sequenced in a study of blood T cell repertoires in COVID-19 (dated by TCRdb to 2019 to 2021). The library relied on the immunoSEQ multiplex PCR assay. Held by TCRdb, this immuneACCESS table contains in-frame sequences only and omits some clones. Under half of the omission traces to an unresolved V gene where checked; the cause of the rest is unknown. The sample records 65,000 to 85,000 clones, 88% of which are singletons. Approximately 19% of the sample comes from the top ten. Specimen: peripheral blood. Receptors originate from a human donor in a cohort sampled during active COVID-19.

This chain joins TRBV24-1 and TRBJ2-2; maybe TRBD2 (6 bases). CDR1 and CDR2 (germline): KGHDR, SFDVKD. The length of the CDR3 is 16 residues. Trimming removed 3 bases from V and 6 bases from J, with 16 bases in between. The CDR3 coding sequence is TGTGCCACCAGTGATCCGGGACCGGCGGGGCCCGGGGAGCTGTTTTTT. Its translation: CATSDPGPAGPGELFF.

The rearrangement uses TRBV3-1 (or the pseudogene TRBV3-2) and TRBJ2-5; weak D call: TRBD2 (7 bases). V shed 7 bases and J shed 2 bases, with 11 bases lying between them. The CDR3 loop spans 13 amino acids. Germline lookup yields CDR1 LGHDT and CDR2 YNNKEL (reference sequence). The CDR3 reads CASKRGGQETQYF. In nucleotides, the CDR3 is TGTGCCAGCAAGAGGGGGGGACAAGAGACCCAGTACTTC.

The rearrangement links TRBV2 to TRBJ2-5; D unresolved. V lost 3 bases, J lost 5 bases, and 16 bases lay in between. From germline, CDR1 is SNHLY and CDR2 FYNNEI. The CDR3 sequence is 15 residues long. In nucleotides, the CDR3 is TGTGCCAGCAGTGAGCCCCATCAGGTCCCTGAGACCCAGTACTTC. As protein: CASSEPHQVPETQYF.

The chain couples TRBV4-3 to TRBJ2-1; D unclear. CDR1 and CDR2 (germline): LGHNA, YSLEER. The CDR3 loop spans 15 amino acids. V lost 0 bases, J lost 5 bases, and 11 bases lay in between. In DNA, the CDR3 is TGCGCCAGCAGCCAAGAGGCCCCTCCGAACAATGAGCAGTTCTTC. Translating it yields CASSQEAPPNNEQFF.

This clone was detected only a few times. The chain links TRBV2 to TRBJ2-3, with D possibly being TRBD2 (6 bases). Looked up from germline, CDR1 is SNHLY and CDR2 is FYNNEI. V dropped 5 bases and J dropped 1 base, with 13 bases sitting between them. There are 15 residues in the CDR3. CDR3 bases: TGTGCCAGCAGTCTGAGGTGGGAGGGCACAGATACGCAGTATTTT. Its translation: CASSLRWEGTDTQYF.

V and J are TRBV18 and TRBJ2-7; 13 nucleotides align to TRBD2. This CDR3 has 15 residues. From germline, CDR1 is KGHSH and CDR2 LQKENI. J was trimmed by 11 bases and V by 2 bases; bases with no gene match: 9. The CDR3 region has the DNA TGTGCCAGCTCACCAGGGACTAGCGGGGTATCTGGGGAGTACTTC. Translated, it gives CASSPGTSGVSGEYF.

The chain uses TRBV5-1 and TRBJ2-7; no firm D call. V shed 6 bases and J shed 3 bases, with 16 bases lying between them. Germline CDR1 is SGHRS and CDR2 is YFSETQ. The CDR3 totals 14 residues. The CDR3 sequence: CASKDAGKVYEQYF. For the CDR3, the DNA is TGCGCCAGCAAGGATGCAGGAAAGGTCTACGAGCAGTACTTC.

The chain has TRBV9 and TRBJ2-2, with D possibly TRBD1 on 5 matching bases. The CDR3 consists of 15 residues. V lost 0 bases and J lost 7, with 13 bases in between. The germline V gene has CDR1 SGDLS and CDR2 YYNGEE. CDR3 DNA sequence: TGTGCCAGCAGCGTAGGGGGTCAGGGCATCGGGGAGCTGTTTTTT. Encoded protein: CASSVGGQGIGELFF.

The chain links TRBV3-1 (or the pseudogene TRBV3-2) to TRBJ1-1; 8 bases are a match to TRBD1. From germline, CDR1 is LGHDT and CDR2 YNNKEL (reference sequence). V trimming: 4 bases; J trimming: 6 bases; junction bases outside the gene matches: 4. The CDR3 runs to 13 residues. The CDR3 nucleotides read TGTGCCAGCAGCCGCGCAGGGGGCCCTGAAGCTTTCTTT. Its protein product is CASSRAGGPEAFF.

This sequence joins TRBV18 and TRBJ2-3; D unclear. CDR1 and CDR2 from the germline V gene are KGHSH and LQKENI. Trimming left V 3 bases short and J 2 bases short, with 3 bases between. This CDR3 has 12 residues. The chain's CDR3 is CASSPATDTQYF. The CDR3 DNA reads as TGTGCCAGCTCACCGGCCACAGATACGCAGTATTTT.

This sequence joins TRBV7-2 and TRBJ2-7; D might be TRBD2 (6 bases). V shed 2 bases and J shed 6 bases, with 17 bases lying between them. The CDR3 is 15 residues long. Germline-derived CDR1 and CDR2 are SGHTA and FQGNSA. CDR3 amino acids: CASSLMAGGRGEQYF. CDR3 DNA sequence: TGTGCCAGCAGCTTAATGGCTGGCGGGCGGGGCGAGCAGTACTTC.

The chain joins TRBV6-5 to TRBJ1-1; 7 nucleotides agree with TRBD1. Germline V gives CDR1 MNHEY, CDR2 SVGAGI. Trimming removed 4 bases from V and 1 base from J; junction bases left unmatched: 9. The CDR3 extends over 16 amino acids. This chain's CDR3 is CASSSSSRGRNTEAFF. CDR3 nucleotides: TGTGCCAGCAGTTCCTCATCCAGGGGGAGGAACACTGAAGCTTTCTTT.

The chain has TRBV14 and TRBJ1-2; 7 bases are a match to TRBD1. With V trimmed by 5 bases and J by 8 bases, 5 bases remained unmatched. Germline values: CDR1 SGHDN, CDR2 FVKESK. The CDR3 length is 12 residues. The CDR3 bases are TGTGCCAGCAGCTTGACAGGGTACGGCTACACCTTC. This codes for CASSLTGYGYTF.

The CDR3, as DNA: TGTGCCAGCAGCTTAGGAGGGAGCCTCTACGAGCAGTACTTC. Amino acid sequence: CASSLGGSLYEQYF. J is TRBJ2-7 and V is TRBV7-2; D possibly corresponds to TRBD2 (5 bases). Deletions cut 1 base from V and 3 bases from J, with 10 bases between. CDR1 SGHTA and CDR2 FQGNSA come from the germline V gene. The CDR3 runs to 14 residues. Complete variable domain (other parts from reference TRBV7-2 and TRBJ2-7): GAGVSQSPSNKVTEKGKDVELRCDPISGHTALYWYRQSLGQGLEFLIYFQGNSAPDKSGLPSDRFSAERTGGSVSTLTIQRTQQEDSAVYLCASSLGGSLYEQYFGPGTRLTVT.

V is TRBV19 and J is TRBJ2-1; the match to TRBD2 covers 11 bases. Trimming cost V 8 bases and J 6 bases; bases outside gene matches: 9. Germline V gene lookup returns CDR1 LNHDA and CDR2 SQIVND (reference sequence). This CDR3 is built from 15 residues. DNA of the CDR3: TGTGCCAGTCACTTAGCGGGAGGGCCTGGCAATGAGCAGTTCTTC. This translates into CASHLAGGPGNEQFF.

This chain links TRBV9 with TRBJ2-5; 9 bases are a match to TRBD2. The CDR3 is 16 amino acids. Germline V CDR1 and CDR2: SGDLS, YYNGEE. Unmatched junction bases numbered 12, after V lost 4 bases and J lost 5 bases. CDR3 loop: CASSYGLAGGPETQYF. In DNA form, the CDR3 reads TGTGCCAGCAGCTACGGACTGGCGGGGGGGCCGGAGACCCAGTACTTC.

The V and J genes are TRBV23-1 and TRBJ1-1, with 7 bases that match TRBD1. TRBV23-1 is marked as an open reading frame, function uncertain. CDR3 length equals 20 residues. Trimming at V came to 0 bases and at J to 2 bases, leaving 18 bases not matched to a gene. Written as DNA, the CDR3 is TGCGCCAGCAGTCAATCGACACAGGGGCCCTGTCGCGGGATCAACACTGAAGCTTTCTTT. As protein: CASSQSTQGPCRGINTEAFF.

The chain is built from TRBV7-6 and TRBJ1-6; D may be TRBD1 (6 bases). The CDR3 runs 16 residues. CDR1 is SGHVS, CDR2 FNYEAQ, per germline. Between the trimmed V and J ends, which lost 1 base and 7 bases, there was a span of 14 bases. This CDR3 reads CASSLEAGGGNSPLHF. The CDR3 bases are TGTGCCAGCAGCTTAGAGGCTGGGGGCGGAAATTCACCCCTCCACTTT. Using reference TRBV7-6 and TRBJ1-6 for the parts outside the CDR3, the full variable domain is GAGVSQSPRYKVTKRGQDVALRCDPISGHVSLYWYRQALGQGPEFLTYFNYEAQQDKSGLPNDRFSAERPEGSISTLTIQRTEQRDSAMYRCASSLEAGGGNSPLHFGNGTRLTVT.

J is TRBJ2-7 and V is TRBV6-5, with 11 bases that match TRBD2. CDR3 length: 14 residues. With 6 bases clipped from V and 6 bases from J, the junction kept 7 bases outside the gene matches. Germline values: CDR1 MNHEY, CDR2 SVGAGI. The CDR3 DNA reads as TGTGCCAGCAGCCCGGTTCTAGCGGGAGGCGAGCAGTACTTC. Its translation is CASSPVLAGGEQYF.

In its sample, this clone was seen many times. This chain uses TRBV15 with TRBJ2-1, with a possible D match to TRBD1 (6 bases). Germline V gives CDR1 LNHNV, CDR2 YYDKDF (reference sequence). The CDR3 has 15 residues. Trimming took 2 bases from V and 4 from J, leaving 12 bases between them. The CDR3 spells CATSRSGTKYNEQFF. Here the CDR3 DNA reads TGTGCCACCAGCAGATCCGGGACAAAATACAATGAGCAGTTCTTC.

The CDR3 DNA follows: TGCGCCAGCAGCTTGGTAGGGGTTGGTGAAAAACTGTTTTTT. It translates to CASSLVGVGEKLFF. The rearrangement uses TRBV5-1 and TRBJ1-4, with TRBD1 as a possible D gene (5 bases). Germline V gives CDR1 SGHRS, CDR2 YFSETQ. The ends were cut back, 0 bases at V and 7 bases at J, with 10 bases in the middle. The CDR3 is 14 amino acids.

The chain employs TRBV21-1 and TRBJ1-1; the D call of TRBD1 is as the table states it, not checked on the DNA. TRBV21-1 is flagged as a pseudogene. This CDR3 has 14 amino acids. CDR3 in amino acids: CASSQGQLNTEAFF. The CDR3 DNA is TGTGCCAGCAGCCAGGGACAGCTGAACACTGAAGCTTTCTTT.

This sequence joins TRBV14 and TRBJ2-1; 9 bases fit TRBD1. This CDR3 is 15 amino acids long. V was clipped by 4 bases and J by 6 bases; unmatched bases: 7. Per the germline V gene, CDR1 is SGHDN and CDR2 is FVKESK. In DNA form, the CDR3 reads TGTGCCAGCAGCCGGGACAGGGTTAGGTCCAATGAGCAGTTCTTC. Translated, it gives CASSRDRVRSNEQFF. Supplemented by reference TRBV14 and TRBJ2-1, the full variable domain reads EAGVTQFPSHSVIEKGQTVTLRCDPISGHDNLYWYRRVMGKEIKFLLHFVKESKQDESGMPNNRFLAERTGGTYSTLKVQPAELEDSGVYFCASSRDRVRSNEQFFGPGTRLTVL.

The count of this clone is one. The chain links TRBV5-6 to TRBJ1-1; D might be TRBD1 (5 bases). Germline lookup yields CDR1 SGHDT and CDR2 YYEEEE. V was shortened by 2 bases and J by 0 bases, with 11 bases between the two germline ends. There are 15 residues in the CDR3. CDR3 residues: CASSFREGMNTEAFF. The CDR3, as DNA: TGTGCCAGCAGCTTTAGGGAGGGGATGAACACTGAAGCTTTCTTT.

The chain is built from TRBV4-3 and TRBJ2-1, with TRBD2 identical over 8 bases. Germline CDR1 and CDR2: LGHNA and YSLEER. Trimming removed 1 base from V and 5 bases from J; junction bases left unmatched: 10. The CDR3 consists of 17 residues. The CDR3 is CASSQAGGLGTHNEQFF. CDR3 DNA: TGCGCCAGCAGCCAAGCGGGGGGACTAGGGACGCACAATGAGCAGTTCTTC.

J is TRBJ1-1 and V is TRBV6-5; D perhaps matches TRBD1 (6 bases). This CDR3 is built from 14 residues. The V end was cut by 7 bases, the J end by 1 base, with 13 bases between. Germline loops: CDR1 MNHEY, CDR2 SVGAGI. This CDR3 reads CASTDRDTNTEAFF. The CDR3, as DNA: TGTGCCAGCACCGACCGGGACACGAACACTGAAGCTTTCTTT.

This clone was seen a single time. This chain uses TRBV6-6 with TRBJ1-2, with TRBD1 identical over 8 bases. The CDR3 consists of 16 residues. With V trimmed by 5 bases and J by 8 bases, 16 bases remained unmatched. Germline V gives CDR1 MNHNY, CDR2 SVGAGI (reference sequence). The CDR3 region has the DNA TGTGCCAGCAGTCCCCCTCCGGACAGGGTGTGGCGCGGCTACACCTTC. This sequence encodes CASSPPPDRVWRGYTF.